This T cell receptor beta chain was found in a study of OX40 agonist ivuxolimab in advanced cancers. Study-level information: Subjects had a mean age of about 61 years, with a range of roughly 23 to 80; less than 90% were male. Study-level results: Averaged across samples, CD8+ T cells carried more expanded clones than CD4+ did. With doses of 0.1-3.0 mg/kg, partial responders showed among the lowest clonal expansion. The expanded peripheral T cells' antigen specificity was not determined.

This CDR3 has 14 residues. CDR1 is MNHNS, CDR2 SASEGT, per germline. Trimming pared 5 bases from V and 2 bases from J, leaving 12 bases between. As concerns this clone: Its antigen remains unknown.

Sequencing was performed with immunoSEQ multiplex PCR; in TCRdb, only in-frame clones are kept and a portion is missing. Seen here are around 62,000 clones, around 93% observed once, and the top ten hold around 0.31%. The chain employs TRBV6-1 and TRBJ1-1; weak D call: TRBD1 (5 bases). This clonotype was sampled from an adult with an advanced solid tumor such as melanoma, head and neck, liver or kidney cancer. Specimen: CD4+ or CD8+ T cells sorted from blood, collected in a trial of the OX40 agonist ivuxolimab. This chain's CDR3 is CASSRQQDNTEAFF. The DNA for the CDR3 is TGTGCCAGCAGTCGACAGCAAGATAACACTGAAGCTTTCTTT.